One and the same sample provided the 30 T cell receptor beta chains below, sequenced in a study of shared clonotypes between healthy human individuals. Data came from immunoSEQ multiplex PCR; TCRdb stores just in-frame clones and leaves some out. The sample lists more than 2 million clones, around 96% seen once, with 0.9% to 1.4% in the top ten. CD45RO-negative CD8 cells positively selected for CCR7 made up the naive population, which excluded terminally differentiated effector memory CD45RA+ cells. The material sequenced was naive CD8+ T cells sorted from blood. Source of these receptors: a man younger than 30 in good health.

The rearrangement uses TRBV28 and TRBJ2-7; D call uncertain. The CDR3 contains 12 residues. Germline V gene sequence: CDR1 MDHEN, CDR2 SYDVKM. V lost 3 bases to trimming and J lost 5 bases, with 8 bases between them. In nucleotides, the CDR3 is TGTGCCAGCAGTTTTCCTACTAACGAGCAGTACTTC. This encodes CASSFPTNEQYF.

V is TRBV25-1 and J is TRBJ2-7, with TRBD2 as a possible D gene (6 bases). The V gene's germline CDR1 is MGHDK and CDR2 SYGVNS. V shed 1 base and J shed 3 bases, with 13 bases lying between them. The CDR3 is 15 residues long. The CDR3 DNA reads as TGTGCCAGCAGTGAATCTGGGACGGGAGACTACGAGCAGTACTTC. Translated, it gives CASSESGTGDYEQYF.

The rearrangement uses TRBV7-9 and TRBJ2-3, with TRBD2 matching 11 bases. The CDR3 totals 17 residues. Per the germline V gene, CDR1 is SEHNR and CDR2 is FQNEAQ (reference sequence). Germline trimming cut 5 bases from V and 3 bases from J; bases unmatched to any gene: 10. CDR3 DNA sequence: TGTGCCAGCAGCGGTAAACTAGCGGGAGTTTATACAGATACGCAGTATTTT. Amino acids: CASSGKLAGVYTDTQYF. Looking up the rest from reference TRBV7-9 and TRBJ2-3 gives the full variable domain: DTGVSQNPRHKITKRGQNVTFRCDPISEHNRLYWYRQTLGQGPEFLTYFQNEAQLEKSRLLSDRFSAERPKGSFSTLEIQRTEQGDSAMYLCASSGKLAGVYTDTQYFGPGTRLTVL.

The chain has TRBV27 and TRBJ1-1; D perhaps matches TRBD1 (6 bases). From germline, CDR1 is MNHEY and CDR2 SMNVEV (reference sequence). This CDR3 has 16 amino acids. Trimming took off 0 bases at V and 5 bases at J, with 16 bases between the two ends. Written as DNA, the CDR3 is TGTGCCAGCAGTTTATCGATCGGCACAGGGAAGACTGAAGCTTTCTTT. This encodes CASSLSIGTGKTEAFF.

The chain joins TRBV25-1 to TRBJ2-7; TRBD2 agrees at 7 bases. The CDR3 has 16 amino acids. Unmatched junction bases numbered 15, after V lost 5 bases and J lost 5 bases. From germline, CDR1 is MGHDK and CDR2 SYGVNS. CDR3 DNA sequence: TGTGCCAGCAGTTCCACGAGGGACGCCGGGAGGAACGAGCAGTACTTC. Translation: CASSSTRDAGRNEQYF.

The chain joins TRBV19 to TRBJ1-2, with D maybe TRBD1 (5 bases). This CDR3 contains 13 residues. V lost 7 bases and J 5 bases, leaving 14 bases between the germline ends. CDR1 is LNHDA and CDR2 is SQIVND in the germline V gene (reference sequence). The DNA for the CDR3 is TGTGCCAGTAAGGGAGACAGCGCTTATGGCTACACCTTC. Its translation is CASKGDSAYGYTF.

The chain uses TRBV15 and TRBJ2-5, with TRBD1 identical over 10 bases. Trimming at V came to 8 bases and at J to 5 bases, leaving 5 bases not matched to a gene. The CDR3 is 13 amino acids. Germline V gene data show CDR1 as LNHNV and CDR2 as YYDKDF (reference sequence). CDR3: CATGTGVWETQYF. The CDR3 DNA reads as TGTGCCACCGGGACAGGGGTTTGGGAGACCCAGTACTTC.

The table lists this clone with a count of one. The CDR3 nucleotides read TGTGCTAGTGGTTTAGTGATCCGATGCGGGGACGACGAGCAGTACTTC. This gives the protein CASGLVIRCGDDEQYF. The genes are TRBV12-5 and TRBJ2-7; possible D gene TRBD2, 6 bases. The CDR3 contains 16 residues. The V gene lost 3 bases and the J gene lost 5 bases, with 20 bases spanning the gap. Germline V gives CDR1 LGHNT, CDR2 FRNRAP.

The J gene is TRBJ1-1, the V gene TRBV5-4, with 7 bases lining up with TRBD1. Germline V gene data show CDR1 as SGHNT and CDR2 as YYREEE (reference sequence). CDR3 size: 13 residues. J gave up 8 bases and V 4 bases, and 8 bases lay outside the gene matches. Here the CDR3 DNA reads TGTGCCAGCAGCACTTGGACAGGCGACGAAGCTTTCTTT. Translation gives CASSTWTGDEAFF.

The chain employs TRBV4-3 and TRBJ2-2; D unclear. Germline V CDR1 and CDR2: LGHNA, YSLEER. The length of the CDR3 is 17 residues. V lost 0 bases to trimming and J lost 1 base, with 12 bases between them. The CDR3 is CASSQDHPGVNTGELFF. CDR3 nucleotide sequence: TGCGCCAGCAGCCAAGATCATCCCGGAGTGAACACCGGGGAGCTGTTTTTT.

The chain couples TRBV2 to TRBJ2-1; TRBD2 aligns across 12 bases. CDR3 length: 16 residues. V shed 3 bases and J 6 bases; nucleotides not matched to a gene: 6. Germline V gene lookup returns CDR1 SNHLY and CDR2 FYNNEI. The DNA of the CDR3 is TGTGCCAGCAGTGAGATGACTAGCGGGAGAGTCAATGAGCAGTTCTTC. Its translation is CASSEMTSGRVNEQFF.

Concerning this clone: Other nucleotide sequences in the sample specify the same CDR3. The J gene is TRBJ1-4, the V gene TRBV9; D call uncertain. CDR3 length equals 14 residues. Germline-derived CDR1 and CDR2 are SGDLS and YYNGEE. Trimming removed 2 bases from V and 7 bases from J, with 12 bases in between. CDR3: CASSVGTSGEKLFF. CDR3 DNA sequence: TGTGCCAGCAGCGTGGGAACTTCAGGTGAAAAACTGTTTTTT.

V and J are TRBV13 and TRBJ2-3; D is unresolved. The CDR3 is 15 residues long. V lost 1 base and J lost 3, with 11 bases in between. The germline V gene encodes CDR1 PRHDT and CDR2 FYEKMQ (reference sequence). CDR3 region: CASSLVSRDTDTQYF. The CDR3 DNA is TGTGCCAGCAGCTTAGTGAGTCGAGATACAGATACGCAGTATTTT. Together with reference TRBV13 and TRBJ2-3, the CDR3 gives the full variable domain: AAGVIQSPRHLIKEKRETATLKCYPIPRHDTVYWYQQGPGQDPQFLISFYEKMQSDKGSIPDRFSAQQFSDYHSELNMSSLELGDSALYFCASSLVSRDTDTQYFGPGTRLTVL.

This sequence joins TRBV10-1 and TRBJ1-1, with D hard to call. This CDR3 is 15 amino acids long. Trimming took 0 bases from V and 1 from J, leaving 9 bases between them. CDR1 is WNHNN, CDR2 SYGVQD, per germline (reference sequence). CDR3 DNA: TGCGCCAGCAGTGAGTCGAGGTGGGGGAACACTGAAGCTTTCTTT. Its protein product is CASSESRWGNTEAFF.

This chain's CDR3 is CASSPHPTGNAFF. CDR3 nucleotide sequence: TGTGCCAGCAGTCCCCACCCGACAGGAAATGCTTTCTTT. The chain uses TRBV27 and TRBJ1-1; tentatively, D is TRBD1 (6 bases). CDR1 and CDR2 (germline): MNHEY, SMNVEV (reference sequence). The CDR3 is 13 amino acids. The V end lost 5 bases, the J end lost 11 bases, and 18 bases lay between the germline ends.

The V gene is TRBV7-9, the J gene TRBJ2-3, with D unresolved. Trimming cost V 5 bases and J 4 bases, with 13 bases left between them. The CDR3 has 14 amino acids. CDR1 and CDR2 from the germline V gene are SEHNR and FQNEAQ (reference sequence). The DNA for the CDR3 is TGTGCCAGCAGCCCCGAAACCGGGCCAGATACGCAGTATTTT. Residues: CASSPETGPDTQYF.

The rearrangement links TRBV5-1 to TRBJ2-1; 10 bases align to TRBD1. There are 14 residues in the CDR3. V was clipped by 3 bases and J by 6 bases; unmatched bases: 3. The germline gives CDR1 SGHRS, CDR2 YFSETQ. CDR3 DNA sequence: TGCGCCAGCAGCTGGGGACAGGGGTCCAATGAGCAGTTCTTC. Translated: CASSWGQGSNEQFF.

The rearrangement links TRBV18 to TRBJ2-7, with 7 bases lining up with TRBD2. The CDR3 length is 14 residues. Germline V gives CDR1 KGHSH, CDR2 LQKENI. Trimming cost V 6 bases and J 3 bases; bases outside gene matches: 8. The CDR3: CASSPGTIDYEQYF. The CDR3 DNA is TGTGCCAGCTCGCCCGGGACTATCGACTACGAGCAGTACTTC.

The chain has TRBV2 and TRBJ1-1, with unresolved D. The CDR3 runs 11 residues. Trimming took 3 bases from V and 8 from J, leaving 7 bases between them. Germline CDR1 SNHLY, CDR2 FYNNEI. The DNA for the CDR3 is TGTGCCAGCAGTGATAATAGAGAAGCTTTCTTT. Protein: CASSDNREAFF. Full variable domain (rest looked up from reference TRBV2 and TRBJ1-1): EPEVTQTPSHQVTQMGQEVILRCVPISNHLYFYWYRQILGQKVEFLVSFYNNEISEKSEIFDDQFSVERPDGSNFTLKIRSTKLEDSAMYFCASSDNREAFFGQGTRLTVV.

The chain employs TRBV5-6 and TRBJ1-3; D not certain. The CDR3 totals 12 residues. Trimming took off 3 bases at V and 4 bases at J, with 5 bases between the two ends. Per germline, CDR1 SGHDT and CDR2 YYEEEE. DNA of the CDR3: TGTGCCAGCAGCTCACTGGGAAACACCATATATTTT. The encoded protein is CASSSLGNTIYF.

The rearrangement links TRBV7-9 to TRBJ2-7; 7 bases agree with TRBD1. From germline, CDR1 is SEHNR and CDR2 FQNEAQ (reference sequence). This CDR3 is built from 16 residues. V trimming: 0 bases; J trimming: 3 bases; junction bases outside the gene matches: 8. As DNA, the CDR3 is TGTGCCAGCAGCTTAGCGAGGGGGCTAGAATTCTACGAGCAGTACTTC. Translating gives CASSLARGLEFYEQYF.

The CDR3 region has the DNA TGTGCCAGCAGTGAAACGGGGGTAGGCCCCTACGAGCAGTACTTC. Amino acid sequence: CASSETGVGPYEQYF. V usage is TRBV6-1 and J usage is TRBJ2-7; tentatively, D is TRBD2 (6 bases). CDR1 is MNHNS, CDR2 SASEGT, per germline. Trimming shortened V by 2 bases and J by 2 bases, and 13 bases separated the two germline ends. This CDR3 contains 15 residues.

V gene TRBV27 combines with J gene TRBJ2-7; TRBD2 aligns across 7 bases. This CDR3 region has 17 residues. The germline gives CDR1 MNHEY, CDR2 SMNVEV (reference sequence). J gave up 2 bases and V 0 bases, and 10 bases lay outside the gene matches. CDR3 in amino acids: CASSLSLAESVTYEQYF. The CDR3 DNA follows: TGTGCCAGCAGTTTATCGCTAGCGGAGTCAGTTACCTACGAGCAGTACTTC.

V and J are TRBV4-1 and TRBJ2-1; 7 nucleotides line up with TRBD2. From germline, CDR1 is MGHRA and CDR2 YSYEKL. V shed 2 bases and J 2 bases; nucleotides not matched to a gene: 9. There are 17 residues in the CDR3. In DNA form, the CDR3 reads TGCGCCAGCAGCCAAACCCCCTGGGCGGGGGCCTACAATGAGCAGTTCTTC. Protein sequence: CASSQTPWAGAYNEQFF.

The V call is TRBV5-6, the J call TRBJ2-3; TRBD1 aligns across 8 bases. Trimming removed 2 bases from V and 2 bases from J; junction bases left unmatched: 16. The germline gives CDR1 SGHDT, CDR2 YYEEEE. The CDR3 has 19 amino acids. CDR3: CASSFQNLIQDRATDTQYF. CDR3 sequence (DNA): TGTGCCAGCAGCTTCCAGAATCTTATCCAGGACAGGGCCACAGATACGCAGTATTTT.

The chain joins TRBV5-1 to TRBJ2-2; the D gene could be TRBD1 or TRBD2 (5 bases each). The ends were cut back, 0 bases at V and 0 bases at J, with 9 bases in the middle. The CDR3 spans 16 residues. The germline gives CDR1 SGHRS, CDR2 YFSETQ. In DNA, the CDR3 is TGCGCCAGCAGCTTGGTAGAGGGGACGAACACCGGGGAGCTGTTTTTT. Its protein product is CASSLVEGTNTGELFF.

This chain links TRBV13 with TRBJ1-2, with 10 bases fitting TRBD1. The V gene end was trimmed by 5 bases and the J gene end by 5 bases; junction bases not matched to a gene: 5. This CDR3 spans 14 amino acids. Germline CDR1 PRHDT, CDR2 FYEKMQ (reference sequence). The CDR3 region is CASSQRGQGYGYTF. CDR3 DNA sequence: TGTGCCAGCAGCCAGAGGGGACAGGGGTATGGCTACACCTTC.

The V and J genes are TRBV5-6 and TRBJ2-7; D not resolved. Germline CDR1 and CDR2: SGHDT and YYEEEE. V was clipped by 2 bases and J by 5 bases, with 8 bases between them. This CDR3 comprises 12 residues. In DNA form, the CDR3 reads TGTGCCAGCAGCTTAAAGGCGGACGAGCAGTACTTC. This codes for CASSLKADEQYF. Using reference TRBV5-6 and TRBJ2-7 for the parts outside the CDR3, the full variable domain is DAGVTQSPTHLIKTRGQQVTLRCSPKSGHDTVSWYQQALGQGPQFIFQYYEEEERQRGNFPDRFSGHQFPNYSSELNVNALLLGDSALYLCASSLKADEQYFGPGTRLTVT.

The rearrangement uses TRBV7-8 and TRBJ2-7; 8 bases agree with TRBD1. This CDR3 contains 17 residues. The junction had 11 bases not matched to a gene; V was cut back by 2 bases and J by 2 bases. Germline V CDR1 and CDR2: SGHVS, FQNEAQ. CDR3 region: CASSLPSGRGRPYEQYF. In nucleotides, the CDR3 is TGTGCCAGCAGCTTACCGTCGGGCAGGGGGCGCCCCTACGAGCAGTACTTC.

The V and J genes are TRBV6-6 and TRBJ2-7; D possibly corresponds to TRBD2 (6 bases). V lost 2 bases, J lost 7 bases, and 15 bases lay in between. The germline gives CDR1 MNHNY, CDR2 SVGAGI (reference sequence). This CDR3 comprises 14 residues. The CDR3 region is CASSYIGGAEEQYF. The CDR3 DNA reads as TGTGCCAGCAGTTACATCGGCGGGGCGGAGGAGCAGTACTTC.